The source of this TCR beta chain is a study of blood T cells in healthy people across ages. CDR3 length: 14 amino acids. V lost 2 bases to trimming and J lost 0 bases, with 6 bases between them. From germline, CDR1 is ENHRY and CDR2 SYGVKD. This clonotype was observed a few times. For the second PCR, which ran for about 7 to 11 cycles, a sample-barcoded 5' primer and a J-beta primer mix were used. TCRdb re-analysed the 5' RACE reads in MiXCR, keeping a single row per CDR3 protein. The repertoire consists of some 700,000 distinct CDR3 sequences, with 40% to 45% occurring once and the leading ten covering more than 20%.

Specimen: blood. This TCR came from a woman in her sixties in good health. The V gene is TRBV10-3, the J gene TRBJ2-3; D is perhaps TRBD2 (6 bases). The CDR3 DNA is TGTGCCATCAGTGAGGCGGGAAGCACAGATACGCAGTATTTT. This codes for CAISEAGSTDTQYF.